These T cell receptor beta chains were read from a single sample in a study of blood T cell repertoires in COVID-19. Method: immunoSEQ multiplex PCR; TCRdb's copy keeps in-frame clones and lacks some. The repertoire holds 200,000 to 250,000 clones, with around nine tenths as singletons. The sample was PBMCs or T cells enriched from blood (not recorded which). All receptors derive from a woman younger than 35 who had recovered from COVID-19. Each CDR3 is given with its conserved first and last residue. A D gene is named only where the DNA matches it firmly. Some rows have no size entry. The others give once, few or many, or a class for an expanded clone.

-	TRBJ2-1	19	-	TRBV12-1	TGTGCCAGCAGCTTTGCGCGGGGACTAGCGGGACCTAACTACAATGAGCAGTTCTTC	CASSFARGLAGPNYNEQFF
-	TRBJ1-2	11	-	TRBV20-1	TGCAGTGCTTGGATCAGGGGTGGCTACACCTTC	CSAWIRGGYTF
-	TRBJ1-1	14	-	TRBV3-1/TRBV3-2	TGTGCCAGCAGCCAAGACCTGGGACTCCCTGAAGCTTTCTTT	CASSQDLGLPEAFF
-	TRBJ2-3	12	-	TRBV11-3	TGTGCCAGCAGCCACGTACTTGGTACGCAGTATTTT	CASSHVLGTQYF
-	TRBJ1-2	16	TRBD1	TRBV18	TGTGCCAGCTCACCACCCAACAGGGGGCCAGTTAGTGGCTACACCTTC	CASSPPNRGPVSGYTF
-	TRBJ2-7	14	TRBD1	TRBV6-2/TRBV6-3	TGTGCCAGCAGTTCGGACAGGGGGGCCTACGAGCAGTACTTC	CASSSDRGAYEQYF
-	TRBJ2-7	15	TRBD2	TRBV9	TGTGCCAGCAGCGTAGAACCGGGAGGGATTTACGAGCAGTACTTC	CASSVEPGGIYEQYF
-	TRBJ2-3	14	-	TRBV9	TGTGCCAGCAGCGCAAGCTATCAGGGGGATACGCAGTATTTT	CASSASYQGDTQYF
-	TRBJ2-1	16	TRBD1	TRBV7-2	TGTGCCAGCAGCTTAGTTCGGGACAGGGGCTGGAATGAGCAGTTCTTC	CASSLVRDRGWNEQFF
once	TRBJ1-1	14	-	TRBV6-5	TGTGCCAGCAGTTATAACACGGGGAACACTGAAGCTTTCTTT	CASSYNTGNTEAFF
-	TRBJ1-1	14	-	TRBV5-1	TGCGCCAGCAATAGCGGGGCATGGAACACTGAAGCTTTCTTT	CASNSGAWNTEAFF
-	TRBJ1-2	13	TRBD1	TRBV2	TGTGCCAGCAGTGGGACAGGGCGGGAAGGCTACACCTTC	CASSGTGREGYTF
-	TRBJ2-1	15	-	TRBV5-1	TGCGCCAGCAGCTTGTCTGGGAGCTCCTACAATGAGCAGTTCTTC	CASSLSGSSYNEQFF
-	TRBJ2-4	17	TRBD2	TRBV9	TGTGCCAGCAGCGTAGATGGAGCGGGAACGGCCGAAAACATTCAGTACTTC	CASSVDGAGTAENIQYF
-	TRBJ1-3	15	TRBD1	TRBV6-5	TGTGCCAGCACCGGACAGGGGGCGGCGGGAAACACCATATATTTT	CASTGQGAAGNTIYF
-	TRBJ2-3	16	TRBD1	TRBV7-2	TGTGCCAGCAGCTCAAGGGGACAGGATCTCTCGGATACGCAGTATTTT	CASSSRGQDLSDTQYF
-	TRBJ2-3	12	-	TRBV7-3	TGTGCCAGCAGCTCCGGCACAGATACGCAGTATTTT	CASSSGTDTQYF
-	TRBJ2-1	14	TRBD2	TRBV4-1	TGCGCCACTGCCGGGGGGAGCTCCTACAATGAGCAGTTCTTC	CATAGGSSYNEQFF
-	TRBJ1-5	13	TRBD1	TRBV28	TGTGCCAGCAGCACGACAGGGGACCAGCCCCAGCATTTT	CASSTTGDQPQHF
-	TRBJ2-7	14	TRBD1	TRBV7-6	TGTGCCAGCAGCTTAGGGACAGGGGGTCACGAGCAGTACTTC	CASSLGTGGHEQYF
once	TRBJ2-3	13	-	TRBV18	TGTGCCAGCTCACTGATGGTCCAGGATACGCAGTATTTT	CASSLMVQDTQYF
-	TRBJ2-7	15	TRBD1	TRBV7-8	TGTGCCAGCAGCCCGTGGACAGGTGTGACCTACGAGCAGTACTTC	CASSPWTGVTYEQYF
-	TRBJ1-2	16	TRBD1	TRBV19	TGTGCCAGTCGTACAGGGGACCTCCCCCATACCGGTGGCTACACCTTC	CASRTGDLPHTGGYTF
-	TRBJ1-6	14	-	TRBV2	TGTGCCAGCCATTTGACAGTAGATAATTCACCCCTCCACTTT	CASHLTVDNSPLHF
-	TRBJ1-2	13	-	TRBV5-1	TGCGCCAGCAGCTCAGGTCTCAACTATGGCTACACCTTC	CASSSGLNYGYTF
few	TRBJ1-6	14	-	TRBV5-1	TGCGCCAGCAGCTTGGTACCAGGGGACTCACCCCTCCACTTT	CASSLVPGDSPLHF
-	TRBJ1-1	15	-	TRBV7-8	TGTGCCAGCAGCCCTACCTCAGGGCGACGCACTGAAGCTTTCTTT	CASSPTSGRRTEAFF
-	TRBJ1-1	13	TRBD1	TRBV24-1	TGTGCCACCAGACCGACAGGGTTGGCTGAAGCTTTCTTT	CATRPTGLAEAFF
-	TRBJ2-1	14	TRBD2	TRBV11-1	TGTGCCAGCAGCTCAGGACTAGCCCCCAATGAGCAGTTCTTC	CASSSGLAPNEQFF
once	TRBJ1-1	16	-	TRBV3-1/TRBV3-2	TGTGCCAGCAGTCCGGGACTCCCCGGTGGAGGGACTGAAGCTTTCTTT	CASSPGLPGGGTEAFF
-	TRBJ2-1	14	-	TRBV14	TGTGCCAGCAGCCCCGAAGGAGCCTACAATGAGCAGTTCTTC	CASSPEGAYNEQFF
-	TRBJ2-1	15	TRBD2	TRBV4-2	TGTGCCAGCAGCCAAGCGGGTAGCGGGAGGAATGAGCAGTTCTTC	CASSQAGSGRNEQFF
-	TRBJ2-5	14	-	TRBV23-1	TGCGCCAGCAGTAAGGAGTGCGCCCAAGAGACCCAGTACTTC	CASSKECAQETQYF
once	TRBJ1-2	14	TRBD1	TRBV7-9	TGTGCCAGCAGCTTAGGGACAGGGGATGGTGGCTACACCTTC	CASSLGTGDGGYTF
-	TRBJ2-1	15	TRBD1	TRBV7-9	TGTGCCAGCAAAAAAACAGGGGGGCGGAGCAATGAGCAGTTCTTC	CASKKTGGRSNEQFF
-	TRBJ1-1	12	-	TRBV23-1	TGCGCACCGGACAGTTTGAACACTGAAGCTTTCTTT	CAPDSLNTEAFF
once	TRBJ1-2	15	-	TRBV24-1	TGTGCCACCAGTGATTCCCGGGGGGGATACTATGGCTACACCTTC	CATSDSRGGYYGYTF
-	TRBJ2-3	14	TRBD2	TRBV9	TGTGCCAGCAGCGGGAGCGGGGGCGCAGATACGCAGTATTTT	CASSGSGGADTQYF
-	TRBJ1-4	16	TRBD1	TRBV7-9	TGTGCCAGCAGCTTAAGGCGACAGGGGGAAGGTGAAAAACTGTTTTTT	CASSLRRQGEGEKLFF
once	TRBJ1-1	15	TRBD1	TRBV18	TGTGCCAGCTCCATATCGACAGGGTTGAACACTGAAGCTTTCTTT	CASSISTGLNTEAFF
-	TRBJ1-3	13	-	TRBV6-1	TGTGCCAGCAGTGAAAACAGGGCGAGCACCATATATTTT	CASSENRASTIYF
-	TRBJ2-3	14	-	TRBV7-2	TGTGCCAGCAGCTTAGGAGTGGGTCCGAGGAAGCAGTATTTT	CASSLGVGPRKQYF
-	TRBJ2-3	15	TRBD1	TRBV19	TGTGCCACCGGGGACAGGGGGTGGGACACAGATACGCAGTATTTT	CATGDRGWDTDTQYF
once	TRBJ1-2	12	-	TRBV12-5	TGTGCTAGTGGGGGAGGGGGTGATGGCTACACCTTC	CASGGGGDGYTF
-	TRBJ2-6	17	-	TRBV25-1	TGTGCCAGCAGTGAATTCGGCGGAATCTCTGGGGCCAACGTCCTGACTTTC	CASSEFGGISGANVLTF
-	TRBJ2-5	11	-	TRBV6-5	TGTGCCAGCTCTGGTGCGGAGACCCAGTACTTC	CASSGAETQYF
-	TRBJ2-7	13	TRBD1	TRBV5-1	TGCGCCAGCAGCAGCGACGGGACAGCCGGGCAGTACTTC	CASSSDGTAGQYF
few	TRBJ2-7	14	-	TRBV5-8	TGTGCCAGCAGCTTGGACCCGGACTGGTACGAGCAGTACTTC	CASSLDPDWYEQYF
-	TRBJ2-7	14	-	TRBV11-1	TGTGCCAGCAGCGACAGGTGGGTGAACTACGAGCAGTACTTC	CASSDRWVNYEQYF
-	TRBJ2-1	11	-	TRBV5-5	TGTGCCAGCAGCTTGCAGGATGAGCAGTTCTTC	CASSLQDEQFF
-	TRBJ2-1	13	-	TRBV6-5	TGTGCCAGCAAACCCGCGGGGGCCAATGAGCAGTTCTTC	CASKPAGANEQFF
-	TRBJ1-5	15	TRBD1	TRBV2	TGTGCCAGCAGTGTCAACAGGGGGTTGAGGCAGCCCCAGCATTTT	CASSVNRGLRQPQHF
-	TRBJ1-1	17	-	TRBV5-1	TGCGCCAGCAGCCACAAAACAGGGTCGGAGATGAACACTGAAGCTTTCTTT	CASSHKTGSEMNTEAFF
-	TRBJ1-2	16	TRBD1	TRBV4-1	TGCGCCAGCAGCCATCCCCCAGGGGGCCGTTCCTATGGCTACACCTTC	CASSHPPGGRSYGYTF
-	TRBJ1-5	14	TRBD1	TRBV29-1	TGCAGCGTTGGGACAGGGGCGTACGGTCAGCCCCAGCATTTT	CSVGTGAYGQPQHF